The 16 T cell receptor beta chains below come from one sample, sequenced in a study of blood T cell repertoires in COVID-19. Sequencing was performed with immunoSEQ multiplex PCR; in TCRdb, only in-frame clones are kept and a portion is missing. This sample carries about 140,000 clones, over 70% of them seen once, and the ten largest clones take 44%. Sample: peripheral blood. The source of these receptors is a human donor in a cohort sampled during active COVID-19.

The chain carries TRBV28 and TRBJ1-1; 9 bases match TRBD1. CDR1 is MDHEN and CDR2 is SYDVKM in the germline V gene. The V gene end was trimmed by 6 bases and the J gene end by 2 bases; junction bases not matched to a gene: 7. The CDR3 is made up of 15 amino acids. CDR3 loop: CASRVPGQGNTEAFF. The CDR3 DNA follows: TGTGCCAGCAGGGTCCCGGGACAGGGAAACACTGAAGCTTTCTTT.

V is TRBV7-9 and J is TRBJ2-2; 7 bases match TRBD1. J lost 3 bases, V lost 10 bases, and 8 bases had no gene match. The CDR3 totals 14 residues. The germline V gene has CDR1 SEHNR and CDR2 FQNEAQ (reference sequence). The CDR3 DNA sequence: TGTGCCACCTTTGACAGGGTCTACACCGGGGAGCTGTTTTTT. This translates into CATFDRVYTGELFF.

This chain connects TRBV11-3 to TRBJ2-1; 11 bases map to TRBD2. Germline trimming cut 4 bases from V and 6 bases from J; bases unmatched to any gene: 8. The CDR3 is 16 residues long. The germline V gene has CDR1 SGHNT and CDR2 YENEEA. In nucleotides, the CDR3 is TGTGCCAGCAGCTCCCTTCTAGCGGGGGGCGCCAATGAGCAGTTCTTC. It encodes CASSSLLAGGANEQFF. The full variable domain, rest sourced from reference TRBV11-3 and TRBJ2-1, is EAGVVQSPRYKIIEKKQPVAFWCNPISGHNTLYWYLQNLGQGPELLIRYENEEAVDDSQLPKDRFSAERLKGVDSTLKIQPAELGDSAVYLCASSSLLAGGANEQFFGPGTRLTVL.

This chain joins TRBV6-2 or TRBV6-3 and TRBJ2-2; D unresolved. The V gene's germline CDR1 is MNHEY and CDR2 SVGEGT. CDR3 length: 13 residues. V was trimmed by 5 bases and J by 2 bases, leaving 6 bases between them. This chain's CDR3 is CASSTTNTGELFF. CDR3 bases: TGTGCCAGCAGTACTACCAACACCGGGGAGCTGTTTTTT.

Only one count was recorded for this clone. The chain couples TRBV19 to TRBJ2-5; D might be TRBD2 (6 bases). Germline V gene data show CDR1 as LNHDA and CDR2 as SQIVND (reference sequence). The CDR3 consists of 15 residues. The V gene lost 2 bases and the J gene lost 4 bases, with 14 bases spanning the gap. The CDR3 here is CASSIRPGVLETQYF. Written as DNA, the CDR3 is TGTGCCAGTAGTATAAGGCCGGGAGTGCTAGAGACCCAGTACTTC.

V and J are TRBV19 and TRBJ1-2; the match to TRBD1 covers 8 bases. Germline lookup yields CDR1 LNHDA and CDR2 SQIVND (reference sequence). The CDR3 totals 15 residues. V was clipped by 5 bases and J by 5 bases; unmatched bases: 10. The CDR3 region has the DNA TGTGCCAGTAGTGTCCCCGGACAGGGTGGTTATGGCTACACCTTC. This gives the protein CASSVPGQGGYGYTF.

The V and J genes are TRBV3-1 (or the pseudogene TRBV3-2) and TRBJ1-3, with D possibly being TRBD1 (5 bases). The V end was cut by 6 bases, the J end by 4 bases, with 10 bases between. Germline V gene sequence: CDR1 LGHDT, CDR2 YNNKEL (reference sequence). The CDR3 extends over 13 amino acids. CDR3 sequence: CASSPGGGNTIYF. Here the CDR3 DNA reads TGTGCCAGCAGTCCGGGGGGAGGAAACACCATATATTTT.

This chain connects TRBV7-9 to TRBJ1-6; D call uncertain. The V and J ends lost 5 bases and 5 bases respectively, with 13 bases between them. Germline CDR1 SEHNR, CDR2 FQNEAQ (reference sequence). This CDR3 has 15 amino acids. The CDR3 DNA sequence: TGTGCCAGCAGCCCCGGGAGGGTGAATAATTCACCCCTCCACTTT. This translates into CASSPGRVNNSPLHF.

This chain links TRBV5-1 with TRBJ2-5; 8 positions agree with TRBD1. The CDR3 is 14 amino acids. The trim removed 0 bases at V and 5 bases at J, leaving 3 bases unmatched. Germline V CDR1 and CDR2: SGHRS, YFSETQ. The chain's CDR3 is CASSLGRGLETQYF. CDR3 sequence (DNA): TGCGCCAGCAGCTTGGGCAGGGGGCTGGAGACCCAGTACTTC.

The rearrangement joins TRBV7-8 to TRBJ2-5, with D perhaps matching TRBD1 (5 bases). This CDR3 is built from 13 residues. Trimming took off 1 base at V and 9 bases at J, with 12 bases between the two ends. Germline CDR1 reads SGHVS; CDR2 reads FQNEAQ. As DNA, the CDR3 is TGTGCCAGCAGCTTAGAGGGCAGGGCGGCCCAGTACTTC. Translation: CASSLEGRAAQYF.

This clone was detected a few times. The J gene is TRBJ2-7, the V gene TRBV7-3; D is uncertain. CDR1 SGHTA and CDR2 FQGTGA come from the germline V gene. The V end lost 5 bases, the J end lost 0 bases, and 11 bases lay between the germline ends. CDR3 length: 14 residues. The CDR3 spells CASSLRPSSYEQYF. The CDR3, as DNA: TGTGCCAGCAGCCTCCGGCCTAGCTCCTACGAGCAGTACTTC.

This clone appeared once. The J gene is TRBJ2-3, the V gene TRBV9; tentative D call: TRBD2 (5 bases). Trimming cost V 0 bases and J 5 bases, with 10 bases left between them. The CDR3 length is 14 residues. Looked up from germline, CDR1 is SGDLS and CDR2 is YYNGEE. The CDR3 DNA follows: TGTGCCAGCAGCGTAGGACCGAGGGTAGATACGCAGTATTTT. This gives the protein CASSVGPRVDTQYF.

The rearrangement joins TRBV10-3 to TRBJ2-2; TRBD2 agrees at 9 bases. Germline V gene data show CDR1 as ENHRY and CDR2 as SYGVKD. Germline trimming cut 2 bases from V and 0 bases from J; bases unmatched to any gene: 4. The CDR3 spans 17 residues. CDR3 DNA: TGTGCCATCAGTGAGAGGCCTAGCGGGACGAACACCGGGGAGCTGTTTTTT. It is translated as CAISERPSGTNTGELFF.

This chain joins TRBV19 and TRBJ1-1; tentatively, D is TRBD1 (6 bases). The CDR3 loop spans 15 amino acids. V lost 7 bases and J lost 7, with 22 bases in between. Germline CDR1 and CDR2: LNHDA and SQIVND (reference sequence). In DNA, the CDR3 is TGTGCCAGTATGCCCCAGGGGATTCGGTTGGGTGAAGCTTTCTTT. It translates to CASMPQGIRLGEAFF.

This clone was seen a single time. The chain has TRBV2 and TRBJ1-1; D is ambiguous. Germline V gene lookup returns CDR1 SNHLY and CDR2 FYNNEI. V was shortened by 7 bases and J by 0 bases, with 15 bases between the two germline ends. The CDR3 is 15 amino acids. The CDR3, as DNA: TGTGCCAGCATGCAGGCAGAAAGCATGAACACTGAAGCTTTCTTT. Amino acid sequence: CASMQAESMNTEAFF. Supplemented by reference TRBV2 and TRBJ1-1, the full variable domain reads EPEVTQTPSHQVTQMGQEVILRCVPISNHLYFYWYRQILGQKVEFLVSFYNNEISEKSEIFDDQFSVERPDGSNFTLKIRSTKLEDSAMYFCASMQAESMNTEAFFGQGTRLTVV.

J is TRBJ2-3 and V is TRBV2; possibly TRBD2 for D (7 bases). Per the germline V gene, CDR1 is SNHLY and CDR2 is FYNNEI. The V and J ends lost 3 bases and 6 bases respectively, with 13 bases between them. The CDR3 covers 14 residues. The DNA of the CDR3 is TGTGCCAGCAGTGAGTCGGGGGGCTTGGATACGCAGTATTTT. Protein sequence: CASSESGGLDTQYF.